Below, one TCR beta chain is given with its context. This sample is part of a study of T cell changes during pregnancy in multiple sclerosis. Sequencing was performed with immunoSEQ multiplex PCR; in TCRdb, only in-frame clones are kept and a portion is missing. The data hold approximately 39,000 clones, with around 92% observed a single time. In germline, CDR1 is MDHEN, CDR2 SYDVKM. The CDR3 covers 15 residues. J lost 3 bases, V lost 7 bases, and 8 bases had no gene match. The chain joins TRBV28 to TRBJ2-2; 7 bases align to TRBD1. The sequence derives from a female donor with multiple sclerosis, enrolled in a pregnancy study. Sample: PBMCs (not recorded whether the cells were cultured). CDR3 coding DNA: TGTGCCAGCACCAAGAGACAGGGCTACACCGGGGAGCTGTTTTTT. This gives the protein CASTKRQGYTGELFF.